This T cell receptor beta chain stems from a study of cytotoxic CD8 clonotypes in ibrutinib-treated CLL. Only in-frame clones appear in the TCRdb table, and some are missing; sequencing was by immunoSEQ multiplex PCR. Of around 310,000 clones listed, more than 65% were seen once; the top ten hold about 6.7%. This receptor was identified in a human donor with chronic lymphocytic leukemia. The sample in question was PBMCs, obtained before ibrutinib treatment.

Here the CDR3 reads CASSLSGAGDTQYF. CDR3 nucleotide sequence: TGCGCCAGCAGCTTGTCGGGGGCAGGAGATACGCAGTATTTT. This chain uses TRBV5-1 with TRBJ2-3, with D perhaps TRBD1 or TRBD2 (6 bases each). From germline, CDR1 is SGHRS and CDR2 YFSETQ. V was shortened by 1 base and J by 5 bases, with 11 bases between the two germline ends. CDR3 length equals 14 residues.